The entry that follows covers one T cell receptor beta chain sequence. Antigen unknown. The record originates from a study of blood T cells in healthy people across ages. Study-wide results and caveats: Long-lived donors had more naive CD4+ cells and higher diversity than aged donors. Estimates based on one million T cells were treated as lower bounds.

Then a second PCR, running about 6 to 11 cycles, was carried out with a sample-barcoded 5' primer and a J-beta primer mix. A single record per CDR3 protein comes from TCRdb applying MiXCR to the 5' RACE reads. Seen here are 540,000 or so distinct CDR3 sequences, nearly 25% observed once, and the top ten hold just over 8.5%. Germline V gene lookup returns CDR1 SGHAT and CDR2 FQDESV (reference sequence). The germline V and J ends were trimmed by 5 bases and 7 bases, with 11 bases remaining between them. The CDR3 spans 13 residues. This same sample was also taken into another study, of T cells of mothers and their children.

Sequenced material: blood. This TCR derives from a boy younger than 18 in good health. The chain links TRBV11-1 to TRBJ2-2; the D gene is possibly TRBD1 (7 bases). The CDR3 DNA reads as TGTGCCAGCAGCCTCAGGGGGGACGGGGAGCTGTTTTTT. This translates into CASSLRGDGELFF.